Below are 10 T cell receptor beta chains sequenced from a single sample in a study of cytomegalovirus exposure and HLA in healthy donors. The PCR contained 60 Vbeta and 13 Jbeta primers. Produced via immunoSEQ multiplex PCR; TCRdb's table is partial and in-frame only. The data contain 120,000 to 150,000 clones, 73% of them singletons. Sequenced material: PBMCs. Receptors were obtained from a woman in her 40s in good health and CMV-seronegative.

The V call is TRBV2, the J call TRBJ1-2; D unclear. The CDR3 extends over 12 amino acids. The V gene lost 4 bases and the J gene lost 8 bases, with 11 bases spanning the gap. Germline V gene lookup returns CDR1 SNHLY and CDR2 FYNNEI. The chain's CDR3 is CASSGQAEGYTF. In DNA form, the CDR3 reads TGTGCCAGCAGTGGGCAGGCTGAGGGCTACACCTTC.

This chain joins TRBV4-1 and TRBJ2-5; TRBD1 might be the D (6 bases). Looked up from germline, CDR1 is MGHRA and CDR2 is YSYEKL. Between the trimmed V and J ends, which lost 1 base and 4 bases, there was a span of 7 bases. The length of the CDR3 is 13 residues. CDR3 amino acids: CASSQVQGETQYF. CDR3 nucleotide sequence: TGCGCCAGCAGCCAAGTACAGGGAGAGACCCAGTACTTC.

This chain joins TRBV11-2 and TRBJ1-4; D gene ambiguous. Looked up from germline, CDR1 is SGHAT and CDR2 is FQNNGV. This CDR3 region has 16 residues. Trimming cost V 6 bases and J 8 bases, with 22 bases left between them. CDR3 sequence: CASRSNAGRPDEKLFF. CDR3 bases: TGTGCCAGCAGGTCGAATGCGGGTCGACCAGACGAAAAACTGTTTTTT.

With respect to this clone: Germline is not matched at one junction end, which may reflect a read error. This chain connects TRBV7-7 to TRBJ2-5, with D perhaps matching TRBD1 (6 bases). Germline CDR1 SSHAT, CDR2 FNYEAQ (reference sequence). The length of the CDR3 is 15 residues. CDR3 coding DNA: TGTGCTAGCAGCTTAAGGACAGCTCATGGAGAGACCCAGTACTTC. Its protein is CASSLRTAHGETQYF.

This clone showed up just a few times. The rearrangement uses TRBV29-1 and TRBJ1-1; D perhaps matches TRBD1 (5 bases). CDR1 is SQVTM, CDR2 ANQGSEA, per germline. The CDR3 is 13 amino acids. V was trimmed by 5 bases and J by 0 bases, leaving 10 bases between them. CDR3 region: CSVTGRLNTEAFF. The CDR3 DNA sequence: TGCAGCGTTACAGGTCGTCTGAACACTGAAGCTTTCTTT.

The rearrangement links TRBV18 to TRBJ1-2; no firm D call. Germline V gene sequence: CDR1 KGHSH, CDR2 LQKENI. Trimming pared 1 base from V and 3 bases from J, leaving 6 bases between. This CDR3 is 13 amino acids long. CDR3 coding DNA: TGTGCCAGCTCACCACAGGGAGACTATGGCTACACCTTC. As protein: CASSPQGDYGYTF.

V is TRBV10-3 and J is TRBJ1-1; 10 bases are shared with TRBD1. Per germline, CDR1 ENHRY and CDR2 SYGVKD. With 4 bases clipped from V and 7 bases from J, the junction kept 0 bases outside the gene matches. The CDR3 spans 12 residues. CDR3 loop: CAISGDRGEAFF. CDR3 bases: TGTGCCATCAGTGGGGACAGGGGTGAAGCTTTCTTT.

The sample holds a few counts of this clone. This chain uses TRBV19 with TRBJ1-2, with 11 nucleotides matching TRBD1. Germline CDR1 reads LNHDA; CDR2 reads SQIVND (reference sequence). Trimming took 3 bases from V and 4 from J; bases not matched to a gene: 10. The CDR3 is 17 amino acids. The CDR3 bases are TGTGCCAGTAGTATCCCGGACAGGGGGCTCCCTGGCTATGGCTACACCTTC. Translating gives CASSIPDRGLPGYGYTF.

DNA for the CDR3: TGTGCCAGCAGTGACGGGACAGGGGGCTTCAATGAGCAGTTCTTC. Its translation: CASSDGTGGFNEQFF. The chain recombines TRBV6-1 with TRBJ2-1, with TRBD1 matching 12 bases. Unmatched junction bases numbered 3, after V lost 3 bases and J lost 6 bases. This CDR3 contains 15 residues. CDR1 and CDR2 (germline): MNHNS, SASEGT.

This rearrangement joins TRBV5-4 to TRBJ1-6, with 10 bases aligning to TRBD1. The CDR3 loop spans 16 amino acids. In germline, CDR1 is SGHNT, CDR2 YYREEE (reference sequence). Trimming took 4 bases from V and 10 from J; bases not matched to a gene: 11. DNA of the CDR3: TGTGCCAGCAGCCTCAGGGGGACAGGGGAAGGATCACCCCTCCACTTT. Translated, it gives CASSLRGTGEGSPLHF.